The clone carrying this TCR beta chain has a handful of counts. TCRdb recomputed calls from the RT-PCR reads with MiXCR, one row per CDR3 protein. In the table there are some 600,000 distinct CDR3 sequences, 12% to 15% of which are singletons. Trimming pared 0 bases from V and 1 base from J, leaving 10 bases between. Per the germline V gene, CDR1 is SGDLS and CDR2 is YYNGEE. CDR3 length equals 15 residues. The sample originates from a study of response to subunit inactivated influenza vaccine. This sequence joins TRBV9 and TRBJ2-5; possible D gene TRBD2, 5 bases. The sequenced sample was PBMCs from blood, obtained 14 to 15 days before vaccination. The TCR sequence derives from a man in his fifties or sixties who received an inactivated influenza vaccine. The CDR3 spells CASSVGESGQETQYF. CDR3 DNA sequence: TGTGCCAGCAGCGTAGGGGAGTCGGGCCAAGAGACCCAGTACTTC.